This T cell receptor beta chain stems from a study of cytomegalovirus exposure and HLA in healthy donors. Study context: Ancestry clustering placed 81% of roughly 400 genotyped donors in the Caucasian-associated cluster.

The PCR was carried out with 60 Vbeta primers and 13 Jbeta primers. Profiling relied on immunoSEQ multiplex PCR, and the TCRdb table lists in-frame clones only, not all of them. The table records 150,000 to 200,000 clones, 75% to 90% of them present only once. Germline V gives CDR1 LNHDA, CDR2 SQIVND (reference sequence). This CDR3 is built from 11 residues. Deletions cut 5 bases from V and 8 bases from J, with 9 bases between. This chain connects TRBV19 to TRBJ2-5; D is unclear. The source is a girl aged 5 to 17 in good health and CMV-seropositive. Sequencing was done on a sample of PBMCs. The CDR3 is CASSARDTQYF. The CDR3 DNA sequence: TGTGCCAGTAGTGCCCGAGATACCCAGTACTTC.